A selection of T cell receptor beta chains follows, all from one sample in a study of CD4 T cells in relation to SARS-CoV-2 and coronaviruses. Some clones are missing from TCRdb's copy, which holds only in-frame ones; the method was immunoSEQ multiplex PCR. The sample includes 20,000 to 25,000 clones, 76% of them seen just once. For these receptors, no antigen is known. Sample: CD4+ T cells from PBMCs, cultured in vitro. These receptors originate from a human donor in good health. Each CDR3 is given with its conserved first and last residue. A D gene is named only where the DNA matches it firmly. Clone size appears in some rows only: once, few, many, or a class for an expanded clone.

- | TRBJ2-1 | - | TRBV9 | CASSVLGENEQFF | TGTGCCAGCAGCGTTTTAGGGGAGAATGAGCAGTTCTTC
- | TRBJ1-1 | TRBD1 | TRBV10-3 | CAITSGQERSTEAFF | TGTGCCATCACATCGGGACAGGAGAGGTCCACTGAAGCTTTCTTT
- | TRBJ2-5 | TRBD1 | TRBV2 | CASSQGAAETQYF | TGTGCCAGCTCACAGGGGGCGGCGGAGACCCAGTACTTC
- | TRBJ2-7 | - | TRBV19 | CASSGRPMGHEQYF | TGTGCCAGTAGTGGCAGGCCAATGGGGCACGAGCAGTACTTC
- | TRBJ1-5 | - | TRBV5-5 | CASSFTGVLNQPQHF | TGTGCCAGCAGCTTTACAGGCGTCCTCAATCAGCCCCAGCATTTT
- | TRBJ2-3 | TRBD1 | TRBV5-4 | CASSLKTGSTGTLDTQYF | TGTGCCAGCAGCTTGAAGACAGGGTCCACCGGCACATTAGATACGCAGTATTTT
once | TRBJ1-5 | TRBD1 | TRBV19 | CASTGGRGSRASNQPQHF | TGTGCCAGTACCGGGGGCAGGGGGTCCCGGGCTAGCAATCAGCCCCAGCATTTT
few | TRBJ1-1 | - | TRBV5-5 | CASSALTKGAFF | TGTGCCAGCAGCGCCCTAACGAAAGGAGCTTTCTTT
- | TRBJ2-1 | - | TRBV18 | CASSPPSGVNEQFF | TGTGCCAGCTCACCACCATCGGGAGTAAATGAGCAGTTCTTC
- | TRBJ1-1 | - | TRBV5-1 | CASSLVSGAEAFF | TGCGCCAGCAGCTTGGTTTCGGGGGCTGAAGCTTTCTTT
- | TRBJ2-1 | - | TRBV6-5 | CASKGGPSSYNEQFF | TGTGCCAGCAAAGGCGGGCCAAGCTCCTACAATGAGCAGTTCTTC
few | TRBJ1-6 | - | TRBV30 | CGWSVKGPSSYNSPLHF | TGTGGCTGGAGTGTCAAAGGGCCGAGCTCCTATAATTCACCCCTCCACTTT
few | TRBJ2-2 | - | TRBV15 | CATSSDRYHTGELFF | TGTGCCACCAGCAGCGACAGGTACCACACCGGGGAGCTGTTTTTT
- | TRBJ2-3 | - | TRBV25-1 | CASSDLAPDTQYF | TGTGCCAGCAGTGACCTAGCACCAGATACGCAGTATTTT
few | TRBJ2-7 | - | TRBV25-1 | CASSEEEGLGPREQYF | TGTGCCAGCAGTGAAGAGGAGGGATTGGGGCCTCGCGAGCAGTACTTC
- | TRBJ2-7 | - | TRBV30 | CAWSSRVTYEQYF | TGTGCCTGGAGTAGCAGGGTTACCTACGAGCAGTACTTC
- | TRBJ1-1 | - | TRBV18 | CASMNEDRSEAFF | TGTGCCAGCATGAATGAGGACAGATCTGAAGCTTTCTTT
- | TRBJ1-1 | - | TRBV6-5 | CASSFEHRNTEAFF | TGTGCCAGCAGTTTCGAACACCGGAACACTGAAGCTTTCTTT
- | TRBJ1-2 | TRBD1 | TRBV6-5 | CASSRQGDGYTF | TGTGCCAGCAGTCGACAGGGTGATGGCTACACCTTC
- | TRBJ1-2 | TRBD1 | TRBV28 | CATNQGTGPSYYGYTF | TGTGCCACCAATCAAGGGACAGGGCCATCCTACTATGGCTACACCTTC
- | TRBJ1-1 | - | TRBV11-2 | CASSLLGSSTEAFF | TGTGCCAGCAGCTTATTAGGAAGCTCGACTGAAGCTTTCTTT
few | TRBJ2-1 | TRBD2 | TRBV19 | CASSSGLAGRHYEQFF | TGTGCCAGTAGTAGCGGACTAGCGGGCCGACACTATGAGCAGTTCTTC
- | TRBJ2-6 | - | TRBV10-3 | CAIRPGFGANVLTF | TGTGCCATCAGGCCTGGGTTCGGGGCCAACGTCCTGACTTTC
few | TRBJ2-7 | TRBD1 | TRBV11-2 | CASSPRLQGYEQYF | TGTGCCAGCAGCCCTCGATTACAGGGGTACGAGCAGTACTTC
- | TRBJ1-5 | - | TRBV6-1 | CASSALVSRGGNQPQHF | TGTGCCAGCAGTGCCTTAGTTTCGAGGGGCGGCAATCAGCCCCAGCATTTT
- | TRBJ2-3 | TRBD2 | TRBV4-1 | CASSLVGRESFGTDTQYF | TGCGCCAGCAGCCTGGTAGGGCGGGAGAGTTTTGGCACAGATACGCAGTATTTT
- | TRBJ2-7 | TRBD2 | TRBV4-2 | CASSQDSSGAREQYF | TGTGCCAGCAGCCAAGATTCTAGCGGAGCGCGGGAGCAGTACTTC
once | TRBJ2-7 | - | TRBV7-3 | CASSLTGEVGEQYF | TGTGCCAGCAGCTTAACGGGGGAGGTCGGCGAGCAGTACTTC
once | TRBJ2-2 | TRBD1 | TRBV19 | CAATNPGQGAVGTGELFF | TGTGCCGCCACGAACCCGGGACAGGGGGCCGTCGGCACCGGGGAGCTGTTTTTT
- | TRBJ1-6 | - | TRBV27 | CASSLIGAANSPLHF | TGTGCCAGCAGTTTAATCGGGGCAGCAAATTCACCCCTCCACTTT
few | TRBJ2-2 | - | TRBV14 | CASSHTYGGELFF | TGTGCCAGCAGCCACACATATGGCGGGGAGCTGTTTTTT
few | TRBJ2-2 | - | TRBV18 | CASSPRVDATGELFF | TGTGCCAGCTCACCCAGGGTGGATGCCACCGGGGAGCTGTTTTTT
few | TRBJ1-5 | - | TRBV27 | CASSLGVQGNFQPQHF | TGTGCCAGCAGTTTGGGAGTGCAGGGGAATTTTCAGCCCCAGCATTTT